This TCR beta chain is drawn from a study of blood T cells in healthy people across ages. Study findings and constraints: Strong correlation linked observed beta diversity and percent naive T cells.

The extraction recovered at least 5 micrograms of total RNA per sample. The V gene lost 5 bases and the J gene lost 0 bases, with 16 bases spanning the gap. CDR3 size: 16 residues. Looked up from germline, CDR1 is MNHNS and CDR2 is SASEGT. Alongside a J-beta primer mix, a sample-barcoded 5' primer served in a second PCR lasting about 7 to 11 cycles. MiXCR was run by TCRdb on the 5' RACE reads, yielding one entry per CDR3 protein. The sample lists about 1.1 million distinct CDR3 sequences, 35% to 40% occurring once. In regard to this clonotype: Its target is not known.

This receptor was obtained from a man aged 18 to 30 in good health. Sequenced material: blood. This chain connects TRBV6-1 to TRBJ1-2; no definite D call. The CDR3 here is CASSPTRDRSNYGYTF. Here the CDR3 DNA reads TGTGCCAGCAGTCCGACCCGTGATCGGTCTAACTATGGCTACACCTTC.